This TCR beta chain was documented in a study of response to subunit inactivated influenza vaccine. This CDR3 is 13 amino acids long. Germline V lookup: CDR1 SGHRS, CDR2 YFSETQ. V was trimmed by 0 bases and J by 7 bases, leaving 10 bases between them. TCRdb used MiXCR to reprocess the RT-PCR reads, holding one entry per CDR3 protein. The repertoire holds more than 550,000 distinct CDR3 sequences, around 11% seen once, with 11% in the top ten. This clonotype was seen ten or more times. These data were likewise used in another study, on T cells expressing NK-cell markers. That work states: It was by 5'RACE template switching with UMIs that TCR beta cDNA was made. Underlying the TCR beta repertoires were sorted CD3+CD56+NKG2C+, CD3+CD56+NKG2C- and CD3+CD56-NKG2C+ T cells. Seven donors tested HCMV-seropositive and one tested seronegative among the eight sequenced. For several experiments, T cell sorting was restricted to the alpha-beta TCR population by means of an anti-gamma-delta TCR antibody. Top CD8+ clonotypes included the dominant CD3+CD56+NKG2C+ clonotypes in 5 or 6 donors.

The source was PBMCs from blood, collected on the day of vaccination. The V call is TRBV5-1, the J call TRBJ1-1; D not resolved. This receptor was taken from a middle-aged man who received an inactivated influenza vaccine. CDR3 nucleotide sequence: TGCGCCAGCAGCTTGGCCGAGGGTGTTGAAGCTTTCTTT. Translated, it gives CASSLAEGVEAFF.